This T cell receptor beta chain is from a study of long-term antiretroviral therapy in people with HIV. Post-ART PBMC samples numbered at least two per donor, and pre-ART ones at least one. It was version v3.0 of the immunoSEQ assay that was run at survey level. Assay: immunoSEQ multiplex PCR; the TCRdb copy retains only in-frame clones and omits some. Found here are approximately 37,000 clones, roughly four fifths of them singletons; the top ten hold 5.5% to 8%. Material: unsorted PBMCs, obtained 1 year after starting antiretroviral therapy. The source is a man younger than 35 with HIV.

This CDR3 reads CASSSGLPYNEQFF. The DNA of the CDR3 is TGCGCCAGCAGCTCCGGACTACCCTACAATGAGCAGTTCTTC. V gene TRBV5-1 combines with J gene TRBJ2-1, with D tentatively TRBD2 (6 bases). V lost 3 bases and J lost 2, with 9 bases in between. The CDR3 totals 14 residues. CDR1 is SGHRS, CDR2 YFSETQ, per germline.